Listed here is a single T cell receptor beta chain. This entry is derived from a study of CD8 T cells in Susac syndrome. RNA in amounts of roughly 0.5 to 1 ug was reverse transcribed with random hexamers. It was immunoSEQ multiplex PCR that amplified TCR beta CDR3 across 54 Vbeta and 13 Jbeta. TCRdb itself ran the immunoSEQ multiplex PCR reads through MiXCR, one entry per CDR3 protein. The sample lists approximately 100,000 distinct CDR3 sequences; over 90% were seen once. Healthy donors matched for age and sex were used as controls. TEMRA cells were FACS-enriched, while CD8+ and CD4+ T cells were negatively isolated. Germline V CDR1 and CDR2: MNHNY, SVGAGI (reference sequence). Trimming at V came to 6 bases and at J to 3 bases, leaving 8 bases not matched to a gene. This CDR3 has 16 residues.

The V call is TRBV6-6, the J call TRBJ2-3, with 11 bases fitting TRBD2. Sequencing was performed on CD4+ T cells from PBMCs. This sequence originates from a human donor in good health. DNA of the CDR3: TGTGCCAGCAGCGGCACCGGGACTAGCGGAACAGATACGCAGTATTTT. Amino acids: CASSGTGTSGTDTQYF.